A single sample gave rise to the 9 T cell receptor beta chains below, sequenced in a study of Ad26.COV2.S vaccination and SARS-CoV-2 variants. Specified treatment: over 15 received Ad26.COV2.S at low or high dose, single or two shots; 5 received placebo; per-sample allocation not given. Samples came from day 63 after the first vaccine or placebo injection. Repertoires were generated with immunoSEQ multiplex PCR, while TCRdb's copy carries only in-frame clones and drops some. Altogether about 470,000 clones are present, 90% being singletons, with the ten largest covering approximately 4.5%. This material consisted of peripheral blood, taken in a trial of Ad26.COV2.S vaccine versus placebo. These receptors were obtained from a person aged 18 to 59 who received the Ad26.COV2.S COVID-19 vaccine or a placebo.

CDR3 protein: CASRPLDREDQPQHF. CDR3 coding DNA: TGTGCCAGCAGACCTCTTGACAGGGAAGATCAGCCCCAGCATTTT. This chain links TRBV27 with TRBJ1-5; 7 bases align to TRBD1. Unmatched junction bases numbered 10, after V lost 6 bases and J lost 5 bases. From germline, CDR1 is MNHEY and CDR2 SMNVEV (reference sequence). The CDR3 has 15 amino acids.

The chain is built from TRBV7-2 and TRBJ1-3; 7 bases agree with TRBD1. Germline CDR1 is SGHTA and CDR2 is FQGNSA. The CDR3 loop spans 15 amino acids. With 5 bases clipped from V and 8 bases from J, the junction kept 12 bases outside the gene matches. The CDR3 is CASSTRQGTMDTIYF. In nucleotides, the CDR3 is TGTGCCAGCAGCACCCGACAGGGTACGATGGACACCATATATTTT.

The V call is TRBV7-9, the J call TRBJ1-4; TRBD1 agrees at 12 bases. CDR3 length: 16 amino acids. Per germline, CDR1 SEHNR and CDR2 FQNEAQ (reference sequence). V trimming: 2 bases; J trimming: 8 bases; junction bases outside the gene matches: 6. The CDR3 sequence is CASSLWDRGRDEKLFF. The CDR3 bases are TGTGCCAGCAGCTTATGGGACAGGGGGCGCGACGAAAAACTGTTTTTT. Based on the CDR3 plus reference TRBV7-9 and TRBJ1-4, the full variable domain is DTGVSQNPRHKITKRGQNVTFRCDPISEHNRLYWYRQTLGQGPEFLTYFQNEAQLEKSRLLSDRFSAERPKGSFSTLEIQRTEQGDSAMYLCASSLWDRGRDEKLFFGSGTQLSVL.

The V call is TRBV7-6, the J call TRBJ1-2; 9 bases are a match to TRBD1. The germline V gene encodes CDR1 SGHVS and CDR2 FNYEAQ. V lost 2 bases and J lost 4; bases outside the gene matches: 2. CDR3 length: 14 residues. The CDR3 bases are TGTGCCAGCAGCTTACGGACAGGGGCCTATGGCTACACCTTC. Translation: CASSLRTGAYGYTF.

This clone was picked up one time. J is TRBJ2-7 and V is TRBV5-6, with 10 bases aligning to TRBD2. The CDR3 is 16 residues long. The J segment lost 5 bases and the V segment lost 2 bases, leaving 10 bases of the junction unmatched. From germline, CDR1 is SGHDT and CDR2 YYEEEE. The CDR3 sequence: CASSFLTGTSVDEQYF. The DNA of the CDR3 is TGTGCCAGCAGCTTCTTAACCGGGACTAGCGTTGACGAGCAGTACTTC.

This clone showed up just a few times. V gene TRBV7-9 combines with J gene TRBJ2-5, with D maybe TRBD2 (5 bases). Per germline, CDR1 SEHNR and CDR2 FQNEAQ (reference sequence). Trimming took off 3 bases at V and 1 base at J, with 9 bases between the two ends. This CDR3 contains 14 residues. CDR3 nucleotide sequence: TGTGCCAGCAGCTTTCAACTAGGCCAAGAGACCCAGTACTTC. Its protein is CASSFQLGQETQYF. Full variable domain (rest looked up from reference TRBV7-9 and TRBJ2-5): DTGVSQNPRHKITKRGQNVTFRCDPISEHNRLYWYRQTLGQGPEFLTYFQNEAQLEKSRLLSDRFSAERPKGSFSTLEIQRTEQGDSAMYLCASSFQLGQETQYFGPGTRLLVL.

This CDR3 is CASSLWSGGSSGANVLTF. CDR3 nucleotide sequence: TGTGCCAGCAGCTTATGGTCGGGAGGGAGCTCTGGGGCCAACGTCCTGACTTTC. The V and J genes are TRBV13 and TRBJ2-6, with 8 bases identical to TRBD2. Germline trimming cut 2 bases from V and 0 bases from J; bases unmatched to any gene: 6. The CDR3 consists of 18 residues. Looked up from germline, CDR1 is PRHDT and CDR2 is FYEKMQ (reference sequence).

The chain has TRBV9 and TRBJ2-1; 7 bases are shared with TRBD2. Per germline, CDR1 SGDLS and CDR2 YYNGEE. Trimming removed 1 base from V and 4 bases from J; junction bases left unmatched: 8. There are 16 residues in the CDR3. In nucleotides, the CDR3 is TGTGCCAGCAGCGTATCGGATAGCGGGTTATACAATGAGCAGTTCTTC. Translation gives CASSVSDSGLYNEQFF.

The V gene is TRBV19, the J gene TRBJ1-1; D remains unclear. Per the germline V gene, CDR1 is LNHDA and CDR2 is SQIVND (reference sequence). The CDR3 sequence is 14 residues long. Trimming cost V 7 bases and J 0 bases, with 12 bases left between them. CDR3 residues: CASKRTMMNTEAFF. DNA of the CDR3: TGTGCCAGTAAGCGCACAATGATGAACACTGAAGCTTTCTTT. Based on the CDR3 plus reference TRBV19 and TRBJ1-1, the full variable domain is DGGITQSPKYLFRKEGQNVTLSCEQNLNHDAMYWYRQDPGQGLRLIYYSQIVNDFQKGDIAEGYSVSREKKESFPLTVTSAQKNPTAFYLCASKRTMMNTEAFFGQGTRLTVV.